The text below deals with one T cell receptor beta chain. The antigen is not known. At the Johns Hopkins FTIC core, DNA taken from cultured CD4+ T cells was sequenced by way of the Oncomine TCR Beta short-read assay. TCRdb processed the PCR reads anew with MiXCR; each CDR3 protein has one entry. The data show some 18,000 distinct CDR3 sequences, 53% seen once. This sample is drawn from a study of vaccination and CD4 T cells after COVID-19. Germline assignment: CDR1 MNHNS and CDR2 SASEGT. The CDR3 has 16 amino acids. Unmatched junction bases numbered 10, after V lost 6 bases and J lost 1 base. As to treatment: approximately 9-day PBMC culture with coronavirus spike peptide pools or control peptides (ViraFEST assay).

This sequence was found in a human donor who had recovered from COVID-19. The sequenced sample was CD4+ T cells from blood, cultured in vitro, obtained before SARS-CoV-2 vaccination. V usage is TRBV6-1 and J usage is TRBJ2-7; 9 bases fit TRBD1. CDR3 residues: CASRGTPGQGSYEQYF. As DNA, the CDR3 is TGTGCCAGCAGGGGAACACCGGGACAGGGTTCCTACGAGCAGTACTTC.